The rows below give T cell receptor beta chains drawn from one sample of a study of identical twins. Using its own MiXCR run on the 5' RACE reads, TCRdb lists one record per CDR3 protein. The table shows about 690,000 distinct CDR3 sequences, with approximately 6% occurring only once. Material for sequencing was naive T cells sorted from blood. All receptors come from a man aged 18 to 35 in good health. Both conserved end residues are part of each CDR3. D genes are given only for firm matches. Some rows have no size entry. The others give once, few or many, or a class for an expanded clone.

TRBJ2-7	TRBD2	NA	TRBV6-2/TRBV6-3	CASRGLAGGPLYEQYF	TGTGCCAGCAGGGGACTAGCGGGAGGGCCCCTCTACGAGCAGTACTTC
TRBJ2-1	TRBD2	many	TRBV20-1	CSATGLAVDEQFF	TGCAGTGCTACGGGACTAGCGGTAGATGAGCAGTTCTTC
TRBJ2-1	TRBD2	NA	TRBV27	CASKGSGRYGEQFF	TGTGCCAGCAAGGGTAGCGGGAGATATGGTGAGCAGTTCTTC
TRBJ1-5	NA	many	TRBV6-2/TRBV6-3	CASSYRSGLGSNQPQHF	TGTGCCAGCAGTTACCGATCCGGACTTGGGAGCAATCAGCCCCAGCATTTT
TRBJ2-5	NA	many	TRBV5-1	CASTLVGQETQYF	TGCGCCAGCACACTAGTGGGGCAAGAGACCCAGTACTTC
TRBJ2-5	NA	few	TRBV10-2	CASRVRIEQETQYF	TGCGCCAGCAGGGTCCGGATAGAACAAGAGACCCAGTACTTC
TRBJ1-4	NA	NA	TRBV14	CASSQYQGWEKLFF	TGTGCCAGCAGCCAATACCAGGGATGGGAAAAACTGTTTTTT
TRBJ2-1	NA	few	TRBV5-1	CASSLDSLNEQFF	TGCGCCAGCAGCTTGGACAGCCTCAATGAGCAGTTCTTC
TRBJ1-1	TRBD1	many	TRBV20-1	CSAATGTVNTEAFF	TGCAGTGCAGCAACCGGGACAGTTAACACTGAAGCTTTCTTT
TRBJ2-5	TRBD2	NA	TRBV7-2	CASSVYYRAGVGETQYF	TGTGCCAGCAGCGTATACTATAGGGCGGGAGTTGGAGAGACCCAGTACTTC
TRBJ1-5	TRBD1	many	TRBV27	CASSVRGQSNQPQHF	TGTGCCAGCAGTGTCAGGGGACAGAGCAATCAGCCCCAGCATTTT